The table lists the clone carrying this T cell receptor beta chain with a few counts. Axillary draining lymph nodes of breast cancer patients supplied the node samples. V lost 0 bases and J 0 bases, leaving 14 bases between the germline ends. The CDR3 has 16 amino acids. Per germline, CDR1 GTSNPN and CDR2 SVGIG (reference sequence). The sample belongs to a study of breast tumors, draining lymph nodes, adjacent tissues. TCRdb re-analysed the multiplex PCR reads in MiXCR, keeping a single row per CDR3 protein. The profile shows around 290,000 distinct CDR3 sequences, more than 30% of them singletons. Sample: axillary lymph node tissue. This chain connects TRBV30 to TRBJ1-2; D possibly corresponds to TRBD1 (6 bases). This TCR derives from a female donor with breast cancer. Some clones in this sample may be carry-over from other donors' samples. The CDR3 reads CAWSVFGGEANYGYTF. In nucleotides, the CDR3 is TGTGCCTGGAGTGTATTCGGGGGCGAGGCTAACTATGGCTACACCTTC.